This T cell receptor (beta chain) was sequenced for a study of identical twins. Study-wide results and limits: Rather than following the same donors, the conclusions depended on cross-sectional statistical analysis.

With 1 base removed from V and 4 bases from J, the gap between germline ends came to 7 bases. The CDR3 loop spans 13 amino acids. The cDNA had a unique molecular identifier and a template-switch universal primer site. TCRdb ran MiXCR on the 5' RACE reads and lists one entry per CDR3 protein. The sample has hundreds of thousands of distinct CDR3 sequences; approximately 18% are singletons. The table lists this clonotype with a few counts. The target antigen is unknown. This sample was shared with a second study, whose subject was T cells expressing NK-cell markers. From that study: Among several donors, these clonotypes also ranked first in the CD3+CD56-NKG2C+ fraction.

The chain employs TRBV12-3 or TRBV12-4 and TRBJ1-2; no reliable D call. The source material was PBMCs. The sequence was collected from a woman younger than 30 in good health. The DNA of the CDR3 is TGTGCCAGCAGTTTAGGGCAGATCTATGGCTACACCTTC. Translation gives CASSLGQIYGYTF.